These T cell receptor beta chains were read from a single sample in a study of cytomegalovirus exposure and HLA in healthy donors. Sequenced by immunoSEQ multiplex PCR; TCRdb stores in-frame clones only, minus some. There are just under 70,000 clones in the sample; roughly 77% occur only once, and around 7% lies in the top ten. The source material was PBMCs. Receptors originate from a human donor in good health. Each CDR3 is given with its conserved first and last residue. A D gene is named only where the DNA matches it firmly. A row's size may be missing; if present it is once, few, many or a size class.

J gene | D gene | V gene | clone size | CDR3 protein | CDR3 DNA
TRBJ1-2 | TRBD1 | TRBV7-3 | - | CASSEGGQSSYGYTF | TGTGCCAGCAGCGAGGGGGGACAGAGCTCCTATGGCTACACCTTC
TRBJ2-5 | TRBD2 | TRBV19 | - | CASSPGPKLAGGPGTQYF | TGTGCCAGTAGTCCTGGCCCCAAACTAGCGGGGGGGCCCGGGACCCAGTACTTC
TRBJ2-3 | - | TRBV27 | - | CASSFPGNTQYF | TGTGCCAGCAGTTTCCCAGGGAATACGCAGTATTTT
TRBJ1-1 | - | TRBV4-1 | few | CASSQDSGLKTEAFF | TGCGCCAGCAGCCAAGACTCGGGTCTAAAGACTGAAGCTTTCTTT
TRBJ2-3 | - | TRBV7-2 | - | CASSPSLVHGTTDTQYF | TGTGCCAGCAGCCCTTCACTAGTTCACGGCACGACAGATACGCAGTATTTT
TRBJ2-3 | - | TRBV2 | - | CASVASPLSDTQYF | TGTGCCAGCGTGGCTAGTCCATTGTCAGATACGCAGTATTTT
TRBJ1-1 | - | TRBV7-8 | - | CASSFAGRGDTEAFF | TGTGCCAGCAGCTTTGCGGGGCGGGGGGACACTGAAGCTTTCTTT
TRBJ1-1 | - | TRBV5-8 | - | CASSPVGNRDTEAFF | TGTGCCAGCAGCCCGGTCGGGAATCGGGACACTGAAGCTTTCTTT
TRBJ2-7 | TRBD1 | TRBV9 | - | CASSPRLGQGASEQYF | TGTGCCAGCAGCCCGCGATTGGGACAGGGGGCGAGTGAGCAGTACTTC
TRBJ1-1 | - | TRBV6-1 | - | CASSEAPTEVEAFF | TGTGCCAGCAGTGAAGCCCCGACAGAAGTTGAAGCTTTCTTT
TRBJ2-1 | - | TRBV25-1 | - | CASSEAGTLSYNEQFF | TGTGCCAGCAGTGAAGCCGGGACTCTCTCCTACAATGAGCAGTTCTTC
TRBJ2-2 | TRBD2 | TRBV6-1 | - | CASSGLAGSFGELFF | TGTGCCAGCAGTGGACTAGCGGGGTCATTCGGGGAGCTGTTTTTT
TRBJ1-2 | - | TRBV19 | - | CASSPPVDRSNYGYTF | TGTGCCAGTAGTCCCCCCGTAGACAGGTCCAACTATGGCTACACCTTC
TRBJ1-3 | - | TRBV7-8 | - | CASSFSQERNTIYF | TGTGCCAGCAGCTTTTCACAGGAAAGAAACACCATATATTTT
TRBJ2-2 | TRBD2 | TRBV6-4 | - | CASRRTSGGINTGELFF | TGTGCCAGCAGACGGACTAGCGGGGGAATTAACACCGGGGAGCTGTTTTTT
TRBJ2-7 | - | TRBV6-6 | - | CASRPINSEQYF | TGTGCCAGCAGGCCTATAAATAGCGAGCAGTACTTC
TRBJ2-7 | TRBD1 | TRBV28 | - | CASLNGDRAYEQYF | TGTGCCAGCCTCAATGGGGACAGGGCCTACGAGCAGTACTTC
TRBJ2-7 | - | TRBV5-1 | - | CASSLGAPEYEQYF | TGCGCCAGCAGCTTGGGAGCCCCGGAGTACGAGCAGTACTTC